This is a list of T cell receptor beta chains from one sample in a study of blood T cell repertoires in COVID-19. Libraries were prepared by immunoSEQ multiplex PCR; TCRdb keeps only in-frame clonotypes and omits some of them. Among 360,000 or so clones listed, approximately 89% were seen once. The sample taken for sequencing was peripheral blood. The receptors originated from a woman aged 55-69 years with COVID-19, enrolled during active disease. CDR3s include the opening cysteine and the closing phenylalanine or tryptophan. The D gene is left open where the match is weak. The listing skips clone size in some rows; elsewhere it reads once, few, many or a size class.

TRBJ2-2 . TRBV9 TRBD1 TGTGCCAGCAGCGGACAGGGGGCTGGCACCGGGGAGCTGTTTTTT CASSGQGAGTGELFF
TRBJ1-5 . TRBV7-9 TRBD1 TGTGCCAGCAGCAGGACAGGGGTGACGGGGATGGGCAATCAGCCCCAGCATTTT CASSRTGVTGMGNQPQHF
TRBJ2-5 . TRBV18 . TGTGCCAGCTCACCCAAGGGAGGGGGCCAAGAGACCCAGTACTTC CASSPKGGGQETQYF
TRBJ2-7 . TRBV27 TRBD1 TGTGCCAGCAGTGAGACAGGGGGGATATCCTACGAGCAGTACTTC CASSETGGISYEQYF
TRBJ1-1 . TRBV5-1 TRBD1 TGCGCCAGCAGCTTGGCCTTGGGGGCCGGGACAGGGTTGAACACTGAAGCTTTCTTT CASSLALGAGTGLNTEAFF
TRBJ1-3 . TRBV3-1/TRBV3-2 . TGTGCCAGCAGCCAACTCGGGGGTTACTCTGGAAACACCATATATTTT CASSQLGGYSGNTIYF
TRBJ2-6 . TRBV20-1 . TGCAGTGCTAGTCTGGCGGGGGCGAGCTCTGGGGCCAACGTCCTGACTTTC CSASLAGASSGANVLTF
TRBJ1-2 once TRBV7-6 . TGTGCCAGCAGCTTAGGCAGGGCTAACTATGGCTACACCTTC CASSLGRANYGYTF
TRBJ1-3 . TRBV3-1/TRBV3-2 . TGTGCCAGCAGCCTAAGCGGATACACCATATATTTT CASSLSGYTIYF
TRBJ1-2 . TRBV6-5 TRBD1 TGTGCCAGCAGTTACTCCAGGACAGGGGGTAGCTATGGCTACACCTTC CASSYSRTGGSYGYTF
TRBJ1-1 . TRBV7-6 . TGTGCCAGCAGCTTGGGCAGCCTTTATAACACTGAAGCTTTCTTT CASSLGSLYNTEAFF
TRBJ1-3 . TRBV6-6 . TGTGCCAGCTTCTCACGAGACTCTGGAAACACCATATATTTT CASFSRDSGNTIYF
TRBJ2-7 . TRBV6-1 TRBD1 TGTGCCAGCAGTGAAGAGGGCAGGGGGAACTTC CASSEEGRGNF
TRBJ2-5 . TRBV7-9 . TGTGCCAGCAGCCCAGACTGGATGCAAGAGACCCAGTACTTC CASSPDWMQETQYF
TRBJ1-1 . TRBV5-1 . TGCGCCAGCAGCCCGAGACCGGGGAGGGTGAACACTGAAGCTTTCTTT CASSPRPGRVNTEAFF
TRBJ1-2 once TRBV15 TRBD1 TGTGCCACCAGCAGAGATTCGGGGACAGGGGGACTCTATGGCTACACCTTC CATSRDSGTGGLYGYTF
TRBJ2-3 . TRBV6-5 TRBD1 TGTGCCAGCAGGAACCGGGACAGGGGGGCAGATACGCAGTATTTT CASRNRDRGADTQYF
TRBJ1-1 . TRBV7-6 . TGTGCCAGCAGCTCACAGGAGAACACTGAAGCTTTCTTT CASSSQENTEAFF
TRBJ2-7 once TRBV19 TRBD1 TGTGCCAGTAGGCGGGACAGGGGCTCCTACGAGCAGTACTTC CASRRDRGSYEQYF
TRBJ1-4 . TRBV2 . TGTGCCAGCAGGGACAGCAGGCGCGAAAAACTGTTTTTT CASRDSRREKLFF
TRBJ1-4 . TRBV11-2 . TGTGCCAGCAGCTTATTGGCTGCTAATGAAAAACTGTTTTTT CASSLLAANEKLFF
TRBJ2-2 . TRBV11-3 TRBD1 TGTGCCAGCAGCGCCGGGACAGGGAAAAGCACCGGGGAGCTGTTTTTT CASSAGTGKSTGELFF
TRBJ2-3 . TRBV4-2 TRBD2 TGTGCCAGCAGCCTCCCGGGACTAGCGAGCACCACAGATACGCAGTATTTT CASSLPGLASTTDTQYF
TRBJ1-3 . TRBV30 . TGTGCCTGGAGTGCCCTCCGCTCTGGAAACACCATATATTTT CAWSALRSGNTIYF
TRBJ1-1 . TRBV7-2 . TGTGCCAGCAGCTTAGCGGAGTTATCGAACACTGAAGCTTTCTTT CASSLAELSNTEAFF